Listed here is a single T cell receptor beta chain. The target antigen is unknown. This sample is part of a study of CD8+CD57+ T cells in acquired aplastic anemia. In the study overall: Sorted CD4+ and CD8+ cells yielded DNA averaging around 3.5 ug. Read counts for CD4+ cells (from healthy donors) averaged approximately 10 million.

Germline-derived CDR1 and CDR2 are MNHEY and SMNVEV (reference sequence). The CDR3 runs to 15 residues. Trimming cost V 5 bases and J 4 bases; bases outside gene matches: 8. Researchers used genomic DNA as the template to profile TCR beta VDJ and CDR3. TCRdb reprocessed the reads via MiXCR and lists one record per CDR3 protein. The profile shows fewer than 200,000 distinct CDR3 sequences, 55% to 75% of them singletons. The study's findings and limits: Controls did not differ significantly from patients in CD8+ Simpson's diversity. Sharing between patients and controls was observed for twenty-nine CD8+ CDR3 sequences.

This chain connects TRBV27 to TRBJ2-1, with TRBD2 matching 7 bases. What was sequenced was sorted CD4+, CD8+, or CD8+CD57+ T cells (not recorded which) from PBMCs. This sequence originates from a human donor in good health. CDR3 coding DNA: TGTGCCAGCAGTCCCGAAGGGCGGGGGTACAATGAGCAGTTCTTC. This gives the protein CASSPEGRGYNEQFF.